This T cell receptor (beta chain) was documented in a study of blood T cell repertoires in COVID-19. Study at large: Some COVID-19 samples were acute and others convalescent; all came from the United States, Italy and Spain. T cells, B-cell-depleted T cells, or PBMCs provided the cDNA or gDNA that served as material.

Original processing methods: Using reference gene primer amplification, nucleated cell counts were estimated. TCRdb keeps only in-frame clones here, not all; method: immunoSEQ multiplex PCR. D and trimming come from the DNA, and the V and J calls and clone size come from that table. The repertoire consists of a few hundred thousand clones, with 80% to 85% occurring once and the leading ten covering approximately 3.5%. Trimming stripped 4 bases from V and 8 bases from J, with 23 bases between. This CDR3 region has 16 residues. Germline V gene lookup returns CDR1 SGHDN and CDR2 FVKESK. Sequenced material: peripheral blood. The clonotype comes from a woman aged 18-29 years with acute or convalescent COVID-19. This chain joins TRBV14 and TRBJ1-2; the D is unclear. The CDR3 DNA is TGTGCCAGCAGCCCACGTCCGGGTGGAGTTTTCGGAGGCTACACCTTC. Protein: CASSPRPGGVFGGYTF.